This entry is about one T cell receptor (beta chain). This specimen comes from a study of blood T cell repertoires in COVID-19. The wider study: The United States, Italy and Spain were the sources of the acute and convalescent COVID-19 samples. PBMCs, B-cell-depleted T cells, or T cells provided the cDNA or gDNA that made up the material.

The CDR3 is 16 residues long. The V and J ends lost 0 bases and 6 bases, in that order; junction bases with no gene match: 6. Germline V gene lookup returns CDR1 SGDLS and CDR2 YYNGEE. Original processing notes: Using reference gene primer amplification, nucleated cell counts were estimated. Profiled with immunoSEQ multiplex PCR; TCRdb holds only in-frame clones, not every one. V and J calls and clone size are those listed in that table; D and trimming were worked out from the DNA. Of roughly 180,000 clones detected, about 88% appear once; the ten largest clones hold roughly 2%. This clonotype was sampled from an older man with active or convalescent COVID-19. The gene calls are TRBV9 and TRBJ2-1, with TRBD2 identical over 10 bases. The sample consisted of peripheral blood. Written as DNA, the CDR3 is TGTGCCAGCAGCGTAGAGGCGAGCGGGGGGGTCAATGAGCAGTTCTTC. Its translation is CASSVEASGGVNEQFF.